Listed here are 31 T cell receptor beta chains from one sample, sequenced in a study of siplizumab effects on memory and regulatory T cells. Generated by immunoSEQ multiplex PCR, the TCRdb table keeps only in-frame clones and is missing some. The top ten clones hold approximately 24% of a sample with about 26,000 clones, roughly 82% of them seen once. The sample taken for sequencing was memory CD4+ T cells sorted from blood. These receptors all stem from a human donor in good health.

The chain recombines TRBV19 with TRBJ1-3, with D unclear. The CDR3 is made up of 15 amino acids. Per germline, CDR1 LNHDA and CDR2 SQIVND (reference sequence). V was clipped by 3 bases and J by 0 bases, with 9 bases between them. The CDR3 is CASSIDGASGNTIYF. The CDR3 bases are TGTGCCAGTAGTATCGACGGAGCCTCTGGAAACACCATATATTTT.

The rearrangement joins TRBV2 to TRBJ2-1, with 9 bases aligning to TRBD1. The CDR3 totals 11 residues. Unmatched junction bases numbered 8, after V lost 7 bases and J lost 16 bases. The germline gives CDR1 SNHLY, CDR2 FYNNEI. The CDR3 sequence is CASMPDRGVFF. The CDR3 coding sequence is TGTGCCAGCATGCCGGACAGGGGTGTATTCTTC.

The chain carries TRBV21-1 and TRBJ1-1; the D call in the table, TRBD1, was not verified against the DNA. TRBV21-1 is a pseudogene segment. There are 15 residues in the CDR3. This CDR3 is CASSKVKGARTEAFF. In DNA, the CDR3 is TGTGCCAGCAGCAAAGTAAAGGGGGCGCGCACTGAAGCTTTCTTT.

V gene TRBV19 combines with J gene TRBJ1-5; 7 nucleotides match TRBD1. Germline assignment: CDR1 LNHDA and CDR2 SQIVND (reference sequence). The CDR3 spans 13 residues. V lost 10 bases to trimming and J lost 3 bases; unmatched junction nucleotides: 6. The CDR3 loop reads CATRDRDNQPQHF. CDR3 in DNA: TGTGCCACCCGGGACAGAGACAATCAGCCCCAGCATTTT. Supplemented by reference TRBV19 and TRBJ1-5, the full variable domain reads DGGITQSPKYLFRKEGQNVTLSCEQNLNHDAMYWYRQDPGQGLRLIYYSQIVNDFQKGDIAEGYSVSREKKESFPLTVTSAQKNPTAFYLCATRDRDNQPQHFGDGTRLSIL.

The chain recombines TRBV4-1 with TRBJ2-2, with 8 bases lining up with TRBD2. CDR3 size: 16 residues. The ends lost 6 bases at V and 0 bases at J; junction bases unmatched: 6. The germline CDR1 and CDR2 sequences are MGHRA and YSYEKL. The DNA of the CDR3 is TGCGCCAGCAGGCGTAGCGGGAAACCGAACACCGGGGAGCTGTTTTTT. This gives the protein CASRRSGKPNTGELFF.

The chain combines TRBV6-6 with TRBJ1-2; perhaps TRBD1 as D (5 bases). V shed 7 bases and J shed 3 bases, with 9 bases lying between them. In germline, CDR1 is MNHNY, CDR2 SVGAGI (reference sequence). The CDR3 has 12 residues. The CDR3 reads CASTGRDYGYTF. CDR3 DNA sequence: TGTGCCAGCACGGGGCGAGACTATGGCTACACCTTC.

This chain uses TRBV18 with TRBJ1-5; tentative D call: TRBD1 (6 bases). V lost 4 bases to trimming and J lost 7 bases, with 14 bases between them. The CDR3 contains 14 residues. CDR1 is KGHSH, CDR2 LQKENI, per germline. The chain's CDR3 is CASSLYREGQPQHF. The CDR3 coding sequence is TGTGCCAGCTCACTCTACAGGGAAGGACAGCCCCAGCATTTT.

V usage is TRBV7-3 and J usage is TRBJ2-7; 11 bases are a match to TRBD1. The CDR3 totals 15 residues. J lost 3 bases, V lost 5 bases, and 6 bases had no gene match. Looked up from germline, CDR1 is SGHTA and CDR2 is FQGTGA. The CDR3 DNA is TGTGCCAGCAGCGCCACCGGGACAGGGGGCTACGAGCAGTACTTC. Amino acids: CASSATGTGGYEQYF.

This chain uses TRBV12-5 with TRBJ2-2; 10 bases are shared with TRBD2. The CDR3 length is 16 residues. Germline V lookup: CDR1 LGHNT, CDR2 FRNRAP. J lost 4 bases, V lost 2 bases, and 4 bases had no gene match. CDR3 amino acids: CASGLRLAGATGELFF. The CDR3 coding sequence is TGTGCTAGTGGTTTGAGGCTAGCGGGGGCCACCGGGGAGCTGTTTTTT.

CDR3 DNA sequence: TGTGCCAGCAGCCGTAGCGGGACATACAATGAGCAGTTCTTC. It is translated as CASSRSGTYNEQFF. This chain uses TRBV7-8 with TRBJ2-1; TRBD2 aligns across 8 bases. The germline CDR1 and CDR2 sequences are SGHVS and FQNEAQ. Unmatched junction bases numbered 4, after V lost 5 bases and J lost 4 bases. This CDR3 contains 14 residues.

V is TRBV5-4 and J is TRBJ2-2; a possible D gene is TRBD2 (5 bases). The germline gives CDR1 SGHNT, CDR2 YYREEE (reference sequence). Trimming took 1 base from V and 5 from J, leaving 9 bases between them. The CDR3 has 14 amino acids. The CDR3 nucleotides read TGTGCCAGCAGCTTGAAGGGAGCGACCGGGGAGCTGTTTTTT. Translating it yields CASSLKGATGELFF.

This chain uses TRBV6-1 with TRBJ2-7; D may be TRBD2 (6 bases). Trimming took off 7 bases at V and 0 bases at J, with 16 bases between the two ends. The CDR3 is 15 residues long. Per the germline V gene, CDR1 is MNHNS and CDR2 is SASEGT. In DNA, the CDR3 is TGTGCCAGCATAGGAGGGGCTGGGAGCTCCTACGAGCAGTACTTC. Amino acid sequence: CASIGGAGSSYEQYF.

The gene calls are TRBV7-9 and TRBJ2-3; 7 positions match TRBD2. Germline lookup yields CDR1 SEHNR and CDR2 FQNEAQ (reference sequence). The CDR3 is made up of 16 amino acids. The J segment lost 7 bases and the V segment lost 5 bases, leaving 15 bases of the junction unmatched. The CDR3 DNA sequence: TGTGCCAGCAGCCCCCGGTACGGGGGGACCTCTAATACGCAGTATTTT. This sequence encodes CASSPRYGGTSNTQYF.

V usage is TRBV30 and J usage is TRBJ2-3; D unresolved. V was clipped by 4 bases and J by 5 bases, with 7 bases between them. The CDR3 is 11 amino acids. Germline V CDR1 and CDR2: GTSNPN, SVGIG (reference sequence). The CDR3 region has the DNA TGTGCCTGGACTGTCTTAGATACGCAGTATTTT. Protein sequence: CAWTVLDTQYF.

The V gene is TRBV14, the J gene TRBJ2-2; weak D call: TRBD1 (5 bases). This CDR3 comprises 15 residues. Trimming took 4 bases from V and 0 from J, leaving 9 bases between them. Germline CDR1 and CDR2: SGHDN and FVKESK. In DNA, the CDR3 is TGTGCCAGCAGCCGACAGCTAGCGAACACCGGGGAGCTGTTTTTT. Protein product: CASSRQLANTGELFF.

This chain links TRBV6-5 with TRBJ1-5; D gene ambiguous. The CDR3 totals 10 residues. Trimming left V 8 bases short and J 4 bases short, with 3 bases between. From germline, CDR1 is MNHEY and CDR2 SVGAGI. The CDR3 sequence: CASGNQPQHF. CDR3 nucleotide sequence: TGTGCCAGCGGGAATCAGCCCCAGCATTTT.

This clone is labeled as medium-sized (0.01 to 0.1%). This chain uses TRBV12-5 with TRBJ2-7, with TRBD1 identical over 8 bases. From germline, CDR1 is LGHNT and CDR2 FRNRAP. V trimming: 7 bases; J trimming: 5 bases; junction bases outside the gene matches: 10. CDR3 length equals 14 residues. CDR3 bases: TGTGCTAGTGACAAACGAGGACAGGGAAACGAGCAGTACTTC. Translated: CASDKRGQGNEQYF.

Comments on this clone: Other DNA sequences in the sample encode the same CDR3. The chain carries TRBV28 and TRBJ1-1; TRBD1 might be the D (5 bases). Germline CDR1 reads MDHEN; CDR2 reads SYDVKM. Trimming stripped 2 bases from V and 11 bases from J, with 21 bases between. CDR3 length equals 15 residues. CDR3 sequence: CASSLPPGRDGRAFF. CDR3 sequence (DNA): TGTGCCAGCAGTTTACCGCCAGGCAGGGACGGAAGGGCTTTCTTT.

This chain connects TRBV7-8 to TRBJ2-5, with unresolved D. The CDR3 extends over 15 amino acids. The germline V gene has CDR1 SGHVS and CDR2 FQNEAQ. V was clipped by 1 base and J by 3 bases, with 12 bases between them. The CDR3 DNA follows: TGTGCCAGCAGCTTAGGTGGTAGGAAAGAAGAGACCCAGTACTTC. Its protein product is CASSLGGRKEETQYF. The full variable domain, its missing parts supplied by reference TRBV7-8 and TRBJ2-5, is GAGVSQSPRYKVAKRGQDVALRCDPISGHVSLFWYQQALGQGPEFLTYFQNEAQLDKSGLPSDRFFAERPEGSVSTLKIQRTQQEDSAVYLCASSLGGRKEETQYFGPGTRLLVL.

The genes are TRBV28 and TRBJ1-2, with TRBD1 as a possible D gene (6 bases). Germline V lookup: CDR1 MDHEN, CDR2 SYDVKM. The CDR3 has 13 amino acids. Between the trimmed V and J ends, which lost 6 bases and 6 bases, there was a span of 14 bases. CDR3 nucleotide sequence: TGTGCCAGCAGGGAAGACAGGTTCGATGGCTACACCTTC. Encoded protein: CASREDRFDGYTF.

In its sample, this clone was seen once. The V and J genes are TRBV7-8 and TRBJ2-1, with TRBD2 matching over 7 bases. There are 13 residues in the CDR3. The junction had 4 bases not matched to a gene; V was cut back by 5 bases and J by 6 bases. Per germline, CDR1 SGHVS and CDR2 FQNEAQ. The CDR3 protein is CASSRSGFNEQFF. CDR3 DNA sequence: TGTGCCAGCAGCCGTAGCGGGTTCAATGAGCAGTTCTTC.

Here the CDR3 DNA reads TGTGCCAGCTCACCCCCGACTAGCGCTGCAGATACGCAGTATTTT. It translates to CASSPPTSAADTQYF. The chain has TRBV18 and TRBJ2-3; 8 bases map to TRBD2. CDR1 is KGHSH, CDR2 LQKENI, per germline. With V trimmed by 3 bases and J by 4 bases, 6 bases remained unmatched. The CDR3 is 15 residues long. The complete variable domain, with remaining parts taken from reference TRBV18 and TRBJ2-3, reads NAGVMQNPRHLVRRRGQEARLRCSPMKGHSHVYWYRQLPEEGLKFMVYLQKENIIDESGMPKERFSAEFPKEGPSILRIQQVVRGDSAAYFCASSPPTSAADTQYFGPGTRLTVL.

V is TRBV28 and J is TRBJ2-5; 11 nucleotides align to TRBD2. CDR3 length: 18 amino acids. Looked up from germline, CDR1 is MDHEN and CDR2 is SYDVKM. V lost 5 bases and J lost 4; bases outside the gene matches: 15. The CDR3 sequence: CASSGPLLTSGIGETQYF. DNA for the CDR3: TGTGCCAGCAGTGGTCCCCTACTGACTAGCGGGATAGGAGAGACCCAGTACTTC.

This chain joins TRBV5-1 and TRBJ2-2; the D is unclear. Germline values: CDR1 SGHRS, CDR2 YFSETQ. The CDR3 has 14 residues. Trimming removed 0 bases from V and 6 bases from J, with 9 bases in between. CDR3 loop: CASSLAQGSGELFF. CDR3 nucleotide sequence: TGCGCCAGCAGCTTGGCCCAAGGATCCGGGGAGCTGTTTTTT.

This rearrangement joins TRBV10-3 to TRBJ2-4, with 10 bases aligning to TRBD1. The CDR3 length is 14 residues. V was clipped by 4 bases and J by 5 bases; unmatched bases: 2. Germline V gene data show CDR1 as ENHRY and CDR2 as SYGVKD. CDR3 sequence: CAISADRGENIQYF. The CDR3 DNA sequence: TGTGCCATCAGTGCGGACAGGGGGGAAAACATTCAGTACTTC.

The chain links TRBV7-3 to TRBJ2-1; D not resolved. The CDR3 is 14 amino acids. Trimming took 3 bases from V and 4 from J, leaving 10 bases between them. The germline V gene has CDR1 SGHTA and CDR2 FQGTGA. CDR3 nucleotide sequence: TGTGCCAGCAGCTTGGAAGGTCTGTACAATGAGCAGTTCTTC. Amino acids: CASSLEGLYNEQFF.

This chain links TRBV2 with TRBJ2-5; D unresolved. Germline CDR1 is SNHLY and CDR2 is FYNNEI. The CDR3 runs to 12 residues. The V gene lost 1 base and the J gene lost 4 bases, with 4 bases spanning the gap. This CDR3 reads CASSEGIETQYF. The CDR3 nucleotides read TGTGCCAGCAGTGAAGGGATAGAGACCCAGTACTTC.

The table lists this clone with a few counts. This rearrangement joins TRBV5-1 to TRBJ2-1; no firm D call. The CDR3 is 17 amino acids. The germline CDR1 and CDR2 sequences are SGHRS and YFSETQ. V lost 1 base and J lost 0, with 14 bases in between. The CDR3 DNA reads as TGCGCCAGCAGCTTGCTCCCTAGGAGAAACTCCTACAATGAGCAGTTCTTC. This encodes CASSLLPRRNSYNEQFF.

The chain has TRBV5-6 and TRBJ1-2, with a possible D match to TRBD1 (6 bases). Germline V gene data show CDR1 as SGHDT and CDR2 as YYEEEE. The V end was cut by 0 bases, the J end by 6 bases, with 15 bases between. This CDR3 is 15 amino acids long. DNA of the CDR3: TGTGCCAGCAGCTTGGAGGACGCGGGGGGCCATGGCTACACCTTC. Its translation: CASSLEDAGGHGYTF.

The V gene is TRBV7-8, the J gene TRBJ2-7; TRBD2 aligns across 7 bases. Losses at the gene ends were 4 bases for V and 2 bases for J; bases not matched to a gene: 5. CDR3 size: 14 residues. Germline V gene data show CDR1 as SGHVS and CDR2 as FQNEAQ. The CDR3, as DNA: TGTGCCAGCAGCTCCAGGGAGGGGACCTACGAGCAGTACTTC. Protein product: CASSSREGTYEQYF.

V usage is TRBV4-1 and J usage is TRBJ2-2; 11 bases are shared with TRBD2. V lost 5 bases and J lost 7; bases outside the gene matches: 21. The CDR3 sequence is 20 residues long. Germline CDR1 and CDR2: MGHRA and YSYEKL. DNA for the CDR3: TGCGCCAGCAGCTATAAGGACGGGGGGTTAGCGGGAGGGCCTGGCGGGGAGCTGTTTTTT. It is translated as CASSYKDGGLAGGPGGELFF.